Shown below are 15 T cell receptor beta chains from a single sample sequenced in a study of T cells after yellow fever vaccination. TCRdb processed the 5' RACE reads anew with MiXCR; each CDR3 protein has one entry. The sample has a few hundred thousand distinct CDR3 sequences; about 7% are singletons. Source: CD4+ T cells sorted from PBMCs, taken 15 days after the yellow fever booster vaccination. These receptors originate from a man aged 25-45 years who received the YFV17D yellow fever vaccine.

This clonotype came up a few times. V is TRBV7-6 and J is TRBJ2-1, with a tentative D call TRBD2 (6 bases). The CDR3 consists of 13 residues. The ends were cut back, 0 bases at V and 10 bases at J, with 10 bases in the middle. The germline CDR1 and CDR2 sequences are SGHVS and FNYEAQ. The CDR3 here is CASSLARGAEQFF. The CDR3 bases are TGTGCCAGCAGCTTAGCGCGCGGGGCGGAGCAGTTCTTC. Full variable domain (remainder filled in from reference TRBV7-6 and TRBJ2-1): GAGVSQSPRYKVTKRGQDVALRCDPISGHVSLYWYRQALGQGPEFLTYFNYEAQQDKSGLPNDRFSAERPEGSISTLTIQRTEQRDSAMYRCASSLARGAEQFFGPGTRLTVL.

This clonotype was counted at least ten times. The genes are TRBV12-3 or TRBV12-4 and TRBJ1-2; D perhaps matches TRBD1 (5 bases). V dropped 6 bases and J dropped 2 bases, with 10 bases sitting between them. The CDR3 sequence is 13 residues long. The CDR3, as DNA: TGTGCCAGCAGCGGGACTGAGAACTATGGCTACACCTTC. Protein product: CASSGTENYGYTF.

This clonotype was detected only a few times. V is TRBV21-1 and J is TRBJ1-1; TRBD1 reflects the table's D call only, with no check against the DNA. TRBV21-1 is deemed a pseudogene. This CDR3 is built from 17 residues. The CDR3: CASSKGGNRVKGTEAFF. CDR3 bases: TGTGCCAGCAGCAAAGGGGGGAACAGGGTGAAGGGCACTGAAGCTTTCTTT.

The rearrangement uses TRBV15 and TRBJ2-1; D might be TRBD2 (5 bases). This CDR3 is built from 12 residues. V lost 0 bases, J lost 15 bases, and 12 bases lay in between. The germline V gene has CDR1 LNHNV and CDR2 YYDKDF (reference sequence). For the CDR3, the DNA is TGTGCCACCAGCAGAGACTCCGGGAATCGGTTCTTC. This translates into CATSRDSGNRFF.

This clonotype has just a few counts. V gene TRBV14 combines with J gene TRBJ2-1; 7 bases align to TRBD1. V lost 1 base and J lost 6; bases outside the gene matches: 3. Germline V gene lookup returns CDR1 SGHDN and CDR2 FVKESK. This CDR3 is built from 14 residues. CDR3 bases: TGTGCCAGCAGCCAAGCCGGGACAGCCAATGAGCAGTTCTTC. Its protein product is CASSQAGTANEQFF.

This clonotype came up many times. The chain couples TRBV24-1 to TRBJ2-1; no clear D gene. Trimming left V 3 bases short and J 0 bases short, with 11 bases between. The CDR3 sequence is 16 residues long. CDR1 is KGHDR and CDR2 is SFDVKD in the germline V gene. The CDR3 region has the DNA TGTGCCACCAGTGATCCGGACGGGCACTCCTACAATGAGCAGTTCTTC. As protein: CATSDPDGHSYNEQFF.

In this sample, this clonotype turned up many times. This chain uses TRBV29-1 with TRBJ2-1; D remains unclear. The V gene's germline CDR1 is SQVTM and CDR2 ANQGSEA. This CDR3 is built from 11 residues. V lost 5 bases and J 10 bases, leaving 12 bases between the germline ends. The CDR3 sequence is CSVLMWEEQFF. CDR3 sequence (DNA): TGCAGCGTTCTAATGTGGGAAGAGCAGTTCTTC.

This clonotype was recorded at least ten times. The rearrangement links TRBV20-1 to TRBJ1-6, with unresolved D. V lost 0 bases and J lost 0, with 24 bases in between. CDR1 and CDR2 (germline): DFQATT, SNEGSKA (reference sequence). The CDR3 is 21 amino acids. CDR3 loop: CSARDFSYRTERSSYNSPLHF. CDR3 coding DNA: TGCAGTGCTAGAGATTTTTCGTATAGGACCGAGAGGAGCTCCTATAATTCACCCCTCCACTTT.

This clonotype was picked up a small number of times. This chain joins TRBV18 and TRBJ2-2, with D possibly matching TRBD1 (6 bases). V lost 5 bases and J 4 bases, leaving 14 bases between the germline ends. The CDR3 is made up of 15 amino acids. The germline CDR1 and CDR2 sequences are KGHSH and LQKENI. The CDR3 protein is CASSFQTGVTGELFF. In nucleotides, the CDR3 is TGTGCCAGCTCATTCCAGACAGGAGTCACCGGGGAGCTGTTTTTT.

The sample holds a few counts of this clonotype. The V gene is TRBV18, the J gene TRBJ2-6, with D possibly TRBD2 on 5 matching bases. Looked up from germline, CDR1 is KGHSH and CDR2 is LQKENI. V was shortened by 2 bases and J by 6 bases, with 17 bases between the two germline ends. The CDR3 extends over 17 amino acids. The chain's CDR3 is CASSPAAALLEANVLTF. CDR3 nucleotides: TGTGCCAGCTCACCAGCGGCAGCCCTACTAGAGGCCAACGTCCTGACTTTC.

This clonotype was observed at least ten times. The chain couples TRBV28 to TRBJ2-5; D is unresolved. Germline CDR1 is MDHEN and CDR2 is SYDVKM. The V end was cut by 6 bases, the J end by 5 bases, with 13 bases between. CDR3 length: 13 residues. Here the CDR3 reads CASSPVAQETQYF. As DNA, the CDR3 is TGTGCCAGCAGCCCCGTAGCCCAGGAGACCCAGTACTTC.

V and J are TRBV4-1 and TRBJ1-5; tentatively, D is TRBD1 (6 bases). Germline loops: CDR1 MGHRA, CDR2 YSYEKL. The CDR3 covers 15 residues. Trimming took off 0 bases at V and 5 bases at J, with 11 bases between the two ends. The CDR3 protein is CASSQDGRGDQPQHF. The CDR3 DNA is TGCGCCAGCAGCCAAGACGGAAGGGGGGATCAGCCCCAGCATTTT.

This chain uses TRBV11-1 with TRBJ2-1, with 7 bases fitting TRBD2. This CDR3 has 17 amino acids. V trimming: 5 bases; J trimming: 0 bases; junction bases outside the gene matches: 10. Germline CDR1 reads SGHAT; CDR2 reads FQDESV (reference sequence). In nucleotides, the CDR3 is TGTGCCAGCAGCCCTAGACTAGCTAAAAGCTCCTACAATGAGCAGTTCTTC. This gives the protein CASSPRLAKSSYNEQFF.

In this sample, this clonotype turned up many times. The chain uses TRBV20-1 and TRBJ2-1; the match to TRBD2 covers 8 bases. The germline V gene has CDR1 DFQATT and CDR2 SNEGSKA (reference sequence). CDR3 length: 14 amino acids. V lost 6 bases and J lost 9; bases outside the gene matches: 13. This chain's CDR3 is CSARKTSAVGEQFF. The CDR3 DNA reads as TGCAGTGCCCGGAAGACTAGCGCTGTAGGTGAGCAGTTCTTC.

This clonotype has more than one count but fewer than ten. The CDR3 region is CASSLRGSAKNIQYF. The CDR3 DNA is TGTGCCAGCAGCTTGAGGGGTTCCGCCAAAAACATTCAGTACTTC. The rearrangement joins TRBV11-2 to TRBJ2-4; the D gene could be TRBD1 or TRBD2 (5 bases each). Germline CDR1 SGHAT, CDR2 FQNNGV. The CDR3 runs to 15 residues. Trimming stripped 3 bases from V and 1 base from J, with 10 bases between. Complete variable domain (other parts from reference TRBV11-2 and TRBJ2-4): EAGVAQSPRYKIIEKRQSVAFWCNPISGHATLYWYQQILGQGPKLLIQFQNNGVVDDSQLPKDRFSAERLKGVDSTLKIQPAKLEDSAVYLCASSLRGSAKNIQYFGAGTRLSVL.